The clone carrying this T cell receptor (beta chain) was observed a few times. Its target is not known. Profiled with immunoSEQ multiplex PCR; TCRdb holds only in-frame clones, not every one. The table records approximately 140,000 clones, approximately 85% of them present only once. The sample originates from a study of cytomegalovirus exposure and HLA in healthy donors. Background on the study: The roughly 130 validation repertoires used the same platform as the roughly 700 first-cohort repertoires (as reported by a later analysis). The study, taken as a whole, reports: The study labeled under 200 TCR beta chains cytomegalovirus-associated. For cytomegalovirus status, the classifier reportedly gave diagnoses with high specificity and sensitivity. Rarity held for most TCR sequences, but there were some public TCRs that occurred in many donors.

V gave up 4 bases and J gave up 5 bases; unmatched junction bases: 4. Germline values: CDR1 SGHRS, CDR2 YFSETQ. The CDR3 loop spans 15 amino acids. This clonotype originated in a woman in her twenties or thirties in good health and CMV-seronegative. Specimen: PBMCs. V usage is TRBV5-1 and J usage is TRBJ1-6; the match to TRBD1 covers 9 bases. DNA for the CDR3: TGCGCCAGCAGCCCAGGGACAGGGAATAATTCACCCCTCCACTTT. Translating gives CASSPGTGNNSPLHF.